The next 28 T cell receptor beta chains were all read from a single sample in a study of T cell repertoires in ileal Crohn's disease. The repertoire was sequenced with immunoSEQ multiplex PCR; TCRdb's copy has only in-frame clones and lacks some. This sample yields approximately 3,500 clones, of which 82% are seen a single time; about 7.3% belongs to the top ten. The sample was ileal tissue. Source of these receptors: an adult with Crohn's disease.

The V call is TRBV11-2, the J call TRBJ2-2, with TRBD1 as a possible D gene (6 bases). The CDR3 has 15 residues. The V and J ends lost 1 base and 3 bases respectively, with 9 bases between them. Germline CDR1 and CDR2: SGHAT and FQNNGV. Written as DNA, the CDR3 is TGTGCCAGCAGCTTAGTGGGACACTACACCGGGGAGCTGTTTTTT. It codes for CASSLVGHYTGELFF.

The CDR3 DNA sequence: TGTGCCAGCATAGCGAACACCGGGGAGCTGTTTTTT. Amino acids: CASIANTGELFF. The J gene is TRBJ2-2, the V gene TRBV2; the D is unclear. The germline CDR1 and CDR2 sequences are SNHLY and FYNNEI. This CDR3 contains 12 residues. V lost 7 bases to trimming and J lost 0 bases, with 3 bases between them.

This sequence joins TRBV7-9 and TRBJ2-1; 11 bases align to TRBD2. This CDR3 has 17 residues. Germline CDR1 and CDR2: SEHNR and FQNEAQ (reference sequence). The V gene end was trimmed by 5 bases and the J gene end by 8 bases; junction bases not matched to a gene: 14. The CDR3 region is CASSGGSGGAVAYEQFF. The CDR3 nucleotides are TGTGCCAGCAGCGGGGGTAGCGGGGGGGCAGTCGCCTATGAGCAGTTCTTC. Together with reference TRBV7-9 and TRBJ2-1, the CDR3 gives the full variable domain: DTGVSQNPRHKITKRGQNVTFRCDPISEHNRLYWYRQTLGQGPEFLTYFQNEAQLEKSRLLSDRFSAERPKGSFSTLEIQRTEQGDSAMYLCASSGGSGGAVAYEQFFGPGTRLTVL.

The J gene is TRBJ1-6, the V gene TRBV2; perhaps TRBD1 as D (6 bases). The V gene lost 7 bases and the J gene lost 7 bases, with 8 bases spanning the gap. The CDR3 totals 12 residues. Germline lookup yields CDR1 SNHLY and CDR2 FYNNEI. The CDR3 loop reads CASKQGNSPLHF. In DNA, the CDR3 is TGTGCCAGCAAACAGGGAAATTCACCCCTCCACTTT. The whole variable domain, remainder taken from reference TRBV2 and TRBJ1-6, is EPEVTQTPSHQVTQMGQEVILRCVPISNHLYFYWYRQILGQKVEFLVSFYNNEISEKSEIFDDQFSVERPDGSNFTLKIRSTKLEDSAMYFCASKQGNSPLHFGNGTRLTVT.

This clone was seen more than once but under ten times. The chain employs TRBV2 and TRBJ2-5; 8 nucleotides agree with TRBD2. This CDR3 is built from 13 residues. Germline values: CDR1 SNHLY, CDR2 FYNNEI. V lost 7 bases and J lost 5; bases outside the gene matches: 6. For the CDR3, the DNA is TGTGCCAGCACGGGGGGGAGAGACGAGACCCAGTACTTC. It specifies CASTGGRDETQYF.

The chain combines TRBV4-3 with TRBJ1-1; D perhaps matches TRBD1 (6 bases). Deletions cut 3 bases from V and 4 bases from J, with 15 bases between. This CDR3 is 15 amino acids long. Germline lookup yields CDR1 LGHNA and CDR2 YSLEER. The CDR3 loop is CASSQNHRVPTEAFF. DNA for the CDR3: TGCGCCAGCAGCCAGAACCACAGGGTCCCCACTGAAGCTTTCTTT.

This rearrangement joins TRBV7-8 to TRBJ1-1; 8 nucleotides match TRBD1. Unmatched junction bases numbered 8, after V lost 5 bases and J lost 0 bases. CDR1 SGHVS and CDR2 FQNEAQ come from the germline V gene. The CDR3 is 16 residues long. CDR3 protein: CASSLGTGLLNTEAFF. CDR3 coding DNA: TGTGCCAGCAGCCTGGGGACAGGACTATTGAACACTGAAGCTTTCTTT.

This chain connects TRBV5-1 to TRBJ2-7; D ambiguous. Trimming removed 4 bases at V and 6 bases at J, with 17 bases between. CDR3 length: 14 residues. Germline CDR1 reads SGHRS; CDR2 reads YFSETQ. CDR3 residues: CASSADSPWGEQYV. The CDR3 DNA follows: TGCGCCAGCAGCGCAGACTCGCCCTGGGGCGAGCAGTACGTC.

This chain uses TRBV6-1 with TRBJ2-3; 7 positions match TRBD2. The germline V gene has CDR1 MNHNS and CDR2 SASEGT. V trimming: 6 bases; J trimming: 1 base; junction bases outside the gene matches: 7. This CDR3 has 15 amino acids. Here the CDR3 DNA reads TGTGCCAGCAGCCAGTTGGGGGGGGGCACAGATACGCAGTATTTT. Its translation is CASSQLGGGTDTQYF.

The V and J genes are TRBV11-2 and TRBJ2-1, with a possible D match to TRBD2 (6 bases). Germline CDR1 and CDR2: SGHAT and FQNNGV. Between the trimmed V and J ends, which lost 2 bases and 7 bases, there was a span of 12 bases. The CDR3 is made up of 14 amino acids. CDR3 sequence reads: CASSLTSFGNEQFF. CDR3 bases: TGTGCCAGCAGCTTAACTAGCTTCGGAAATGAGCAGTTCTTC.

The chain couples TRBV11-3 to TRBJ2-1, with a tentative D call TRBD2 (6 bases). V was pared by 5 bases and J by 6 bases, with 11 bases between. The CDR3 runs to 13 residues. Germline CDR1 and CDR2: SGHNT and YENEEA. The CDR3 nucleotides are TGTGCCAGCAGCCCAGGAGGGAGCAATGAGCAGTTCTTC. Translating it yields CASSPGGSNEQFF.

V and J are TRBV28 and TRBJ1-3; the D gene is possibly TRBD1 (5 bases). CDR3 length equals 16 residues. Trimming stripped 1 base from V and 4 bases from J, with 14 bases between. CDR1 is MDHEN and CDR2 is SYDVKM in the germline V gene. The DNA of the CDR3 is TGTGCCAGCAGTTTATTGGGGCCTCAGGCGGGAAACACCATATATTTT. Protein: CASSLLGPQAGNTIYF.

The CDR3 DNA reads TGTGCCAGCAGCGACGCCGGGGGGGGCCGGGAGGACTATGGCTACACCTTC. It yields the protein CASSDAGGGREDYGYTF. The chain is built from TRBV2 and TRBJ1-2; possibly TRBD1 for D (6 bases). This CDR3 spans 17 amino acids. V gave up 6 bases and J gave up 3 bases, with 23 bases separating them. Germline lookup yields CDR1 SNHLY and CDR2 FYNNEI. Drawing the rest from reference TRBV2 and TRBJ1-2, the complete variable domain is EPEVTQTPSHQVTQMGQEVILRCVPISNHLYFYWYRQILGQKVEFLVSFYNNEISEKSEIFDDQFSVERPDGSNFTLKIRSTKLEDSAMYFCASSDAGGGREDYGYTFGSGTRLTVV.

This clone was observed a single time. The genes are TRBV6-5 and TRBJ1-6; D gene uncertain. V was pared by 0 bases and J by 9 bases, with 12 bases between. Germline V gene lookup returns CDR1 MNHEY and CDR2 SVGAGI. This CDR3 has 15 amino acids. CDR3 DNA: TGTGCCAGCAGTTACTCACCCGGGGTTGCTTCACCCCTCCACTTT. It is translated as CASSYSPGVASPLHF.

The genes are TRBV5-6 and TRBJ1-2, with unresolved D. V lost 6 bases and J lost 2, with 8 bases in between. This CDR3 region has 12 residues. Germline V lookup: CDR1 SGHDT, CDR2 YYEEEE. The CDR3 DNA reads TGTGCCAGCAACATCGAAAACTATGGCTACACCTTC. Its translation is CASNIENYGYTF.

V gene TRBV5-6 combines with J gene TRBJ2-2; 9 bases are a match to TRBD1. The CDR3 is 16 amino acids. Germline lookup yields CDR1 SGHDT and CDR2 YYEEEE. Germline trimming cut 2 bases from V and 3 bases from J; bases unmatched to any gene: 5. Here the CDR3 reads CASSLTGGAYTGELFF. In DNA, the CDR3 is TGTGCCAGCAGCTTAACAGGGGGCGCGTACACCGGGGAGCTGTTTTTT. The full variable domain, completed using reference TRBV5-6 and TRBJ2-2, is DAGVTQSPTHLIKTRGQQVTLRCSPKSGHDTVSWYQQALGQGPQFIFQYYEEEERQRGNFPDRFSGHQFPNYSSELNVNALLLGDSALYLCASSLTGGAYTGELFFGEGSRLTVL.

Worth noting for this clone: Other nucleotide sequences in the sample specify the same CDR3. This chain links TRBV5-4 with TRBJ1-5; TRBD1 matches 10 bases. After removal of 3 bases from V and 6 bases from J, the junction contained 12 bases not matched to a gene. CDR1 SGHNT and CDR2 YYREEE come from the germline V gene (reference sequence). This CDR3 has 17 residues. Here the CDR3 reads CASSSGPLTGGRQPQHF. The CDR3 DNA reads as TGTGCCAGCAGCTCGGGGCCCCTGACAGGGGGCCGTCAGCCCCAGCATTTT.

V gene TRBV30 combines with J gene TRBJ1-1; D might be TRBD1 (5 bases). The V gene lost 4 bases and the J gene lost 6 bases, with 15 bases spanning the gap. CDR3 length: 13 amino acids. Germline V gives CDR1 GTSNPN, CDR2 SVGIG (reference sequence). The CDR3 DNA is TGTGCCTGGATACAGGCAGTGGACCCTGAAGCTTTCTTT. Translating it yields CAWIQAVDPEAFF.

This chain uses TRBV29-1 with TRBJ1-1, with TRBD1 identical over 11 bases. Unmatched junction bases numbered 6, after V lost 5 bases and J lost 4 bases. Germline values: CDR1 SQVTM, CDR2 ANQGSEA. The CDR3 extends over 14 amino acids. CDR3 DNA: TGCAGCGTTCATAAGGGGACAGGGGGCACTGAAGCTTTCTTT. It codes for CSVHKGTGGTEAFF.

V usage is TRBV25-1 and J usage is TRBJ1-6, with D possibly matching TRBD1 (5 bases). The CDR3 runs to 13 residues. Trimming removed 7 bases at V and 5 bases at J, with 9 bases between. The V gene's germline CDR1 is MGHDK and CDR2 SYGVNS. This CDR3 reads CASTAGNNSPLHF. For the CDR3, the DNA is TGTGCCAGCACCGCAGGGAATAATTCACCCCTCCACTTT.

The V call is TRBV30, the J call TRBJ2-7; 8 bases match TRBD1. Trimming removed 1 base from V and 5 bases from J; junction bases left unmatched: 7. CDR1 and CDR2 from the germline V gene are GTSNPN and SVGIG (reference sequence). There are 14 residues in the CDR3. The CDR3: CAWSGAGGSNEQYF. The CDR3 nucleotides read TGTGCCTGGAGTGGGGCAGGGGGCTCGAACGAGCAGTACTTC. Complete variable domain (other parts from reference TRBV30 and TRBJ2-7): SQTIHQWPATLVQPVGSPLSLECTVEGTSNPNLYWYRQAAGRGLQLLFYSVGIGQISSEVPQNLSASRPQDRQFILSSKKLLLSDSGFYLCAWSGAGGSNEQYFGPGTRLTVT.

This clone has only one observation. V gene TRBV11-3 combines with J gene TRBJ2-3; a possible D gene is TRBD1 (6 bases). Germline CDR1 is SGHNT and CDR2 is YENEEA. V was cut by 4 bases and J by 7 bases, with 9 bases left in between. The CDR3 has 12 residues. Written as DNA, the CDR3 is TGTGCCAGCAGCTCAGGGGCAAATACGCAGTATTTT. As protein: CASSSGANTQYF.

The chain couples TRBV10-1 to TRBJ1-6; D uncertain. V was shortened by 2 bases and J by 8 bases, with 10 bases between the two germline ends. Germline V gives CDR1 WNHNN, CDR2 SYGVQD (reference sequence). The CDR3 length is 14 residues. The CDR3 here is CASSETSMDSPLHF. CDR3 DNA sequence: TGCGCCAGCAGTGAGACCAGTATGGATTCACCCCTCCACTTT.

This clone was detected only a few times. The CDR3 DNA is TGTGCCAGCAGTGAAGCGCTTCAATGGGTTCTTAGGGGGCAGTTCTTC. It yields the protein CASSEALQWVLRGQFF. This chain links TRBV2 with TRBJ2-1; TRBD1 is a possible D gene (5 bases). CDR3 size: 16 residues. V lost 0 bases and J 12 bases, leaving 21 bases between the germline ends. CDR1 and CDR2 from the germline V gene are SNHLY and FYNNEI.

The chain recombines TRBV28 with TRBJ1-1; TRBD1 is a possible D gene (5 bases). V lost 3 bases and J 1 base, leaving 9 bases between the germline ends. The germline CDR1 and CDR2 sequences are MDHEN and SYDVKM. There are 14 residues in the CDR3. DNA of the CDR3: TGTGCCAGCAGTTTGCGGGGACGGAACACTGAAGCTTTCTTT. Residues: CASSLRGRNTEAFF. Drawing the rest from reference TRBV28 and TRBJ1-1, the complete variable domain is DVKVTQSSRYLVKRTGEKVFLECVQDMDHENMFWYRQDPGLGLRLIYFSYDVKMKEKGDIPEGYSVSREKKERFSLILESASTNQTSMYLCASSLRGRNTEAFFGQGTRLTVV.

The gene calls are TRBV5-1 and TRBJ2-3; the D gene is possibly TRBD1 (6 bases). Trimming cost V 0 bases and J 3 bases, with 14 bases left between them. The CDR3 totals 16 residues. The germline V gene has CDR1 SGHRS and CDR2 YFSETQ. The CDR3 DNA reads as TGCGCCAGCAGCTTGGTAGGCAGGGGAGTGACAGATACGCAGTATTTT. It codes for CASSLVGRGVTDTQYF.

The genes are TRBV7-9 and TRBJ2-1; 9 nucleotides line up with TRBD2. There are 16 residues in the CDR3. Germline CDR1 SEHNR, CDR2 FQNEAQ (reference sequence). With V trimmed by 10 bases and J by 8 bases, 18 bases remained unmatched. For the CDR3, the DNA is TGTGCCACCCAAGGAGGGGGCAGCGGGAGGTCTTATGAGCAGTTCTTC. Translating it yields CATQGGGSGRSYEQFF.

This clone was seen only a few times. The chain combines TRBV28 with TRBJ1-1, with D perhaps TRBD1 (6 bases). Germline CDR1 and CDR2: MDHEN and SYDVKM. The CDR3 has 12 amino acids. V gave up 6 bases and J gave up 5 bases, with 10 bases separating them. The CDR3 DNA reads as TGTGCCAGCAGACAGGGAGGGACTGAAGCTTTCTTT. It is translated as CASRQGGTEAFF.